This entry lists 22 T cell receptor beta chains sequenced from one sample in a study of cytomegalovirus exposure and HLA in healthy donors. PCR involved 60 Vbeta and 13 Jbeta primers. TCRdb keeps only in-frame clones here, not all; method: immunoSEQ multiplex PCR. The sample includes some 150,000 clones, over 80% of them seen just once. The source material was PBMCs. These receptors originate from a middle-aged man in good health and CMV-seronegative.

This clone was seen more than once but under ten times. V gene TRBV7-2 combines with J gene TRBJ1-6; the match to TRBD1 covers 9 bases. Germline CDR1 and CDR2: SGHTA and FQGNSA. This CDR3 region has 15 residues. After removal of 2 bases from V and 9 bases from J, the junction contained 5 bases not matched to a gene. Here the CDR3 DNA reads TGTGCCAGCAGCTTATACCGGGACAGGGTTTCACCCCTCCACTTT. Its protein is CASSLYRDRVSPLHF.

This chain links TRBV4-1 with TRBJ2-7, with 10 bases identical to TRBD1. J lost 6 bases, V lost 2 bases, and 4 bases had no gene match. Germline CDR1 is MGHRA and CDR2 is YSYEKL. The CDR3 spans 14 residues. The CDR3 protein is CASSQLTGGGEQYF. CDR3 DNA: TGCGCCAGCAGCCAACTGACAGGGGGCGGCGAGCAGTACTTC.

The V call is TRBV5-8, the J call TRBJ2-6; D remains unclear. Germline CDR1 and CDR2: SGHTS and YDEGEE. With 3 bases removed from V and 4 bases from J, the gap between germline ends came to 8 bases. The CDR3 runs to 14 residues. The CDR3 DNA reads TGTGCCAGCAGCTACTATAGGGGGGCCAACGTCCTGACTTTC. Residues: CASSYYRGANVLTF. Combining the CDR3 with reference TRBV5-8 and TRBJ2-6 gives the whole variable domain EAGVTQSPTHLIKTRGQQATLRCSPISGHTSVYWYQQALGLGLQFLLWYDEGEERNRGNFPPRFSGRQFPNYSSELNVNALELEDSALYLCASSYYRGANVLTFGAGSRLTVL.

V gene TRBV14 combines with J gene TRBJ2-1, with 8 bases matching TRBD2. The CDR3 spans 14 residues. Trimming took 4 bases from V and 3 from J; bases not matched to a gene: 2. CDR1 SGHDN and CDR2 FVKESK come from the germline V gene. CDR3 residues: CASSRLANYNEQFF. In DNA form, the CDR3 reads TGTGCCAGCAGCCGACTAGCGAACTACAATGAGCAGTTCTTC.

The rearrangement joins TRBV7-9 to TRBJ2-6; D might be TRBD1 (6 bases). The CDR3 totals 19 residues. The V end was cut by 1 base, the J end by 0 bases, with 16 bases between. CDR1 is SEHNR and CDR2 is FQNEAQ in the germline V gene (reference sequence). CDR3 sequence reads: CASSLGSGTFFSGANVLTF. The DNA for the CDR3 is TGTGCCAGCAGCTTAGGTTCCGGGACATTCTTCTCTGGGGCCAACGTCCTGACTTTC.

This clone was seen more than once but under ten times. The chain has TRBV28 and TRBJ1-2; D may be TRBD1 (5 bases). Trimming pared 4 bases from V and 6 bases from J, leaving 12 bases between. This CDR3 spans 13 amino acids. CDR1 is MDHEN and CDR2 is SYDVKM in the germline V gene. The CDR3, as DNA: TGTGCCAGCAGTTCGCAGGGTCTGGATGGCTACACCTTC. It translates to CASSSQGLDGYTF.

The chain has TRBV7-9 and TRBJ1-1; 10 bases are shared with TRBD1. Germline assignment: CDR1 SEHNR and CDR2 FQNEAQ (reference sequence). V trimming: 4 bases; J trimming: 4 bases; junction bases outside the gene matches: 3. CDR3 length: 14 amino acids. CDR3: CASSSGQGPTEAFF. DNA of the CDR3: TGTGCCAGCAGCTCGGGACAGGGGCCCACTGAAGCTTTCTTT.

The chain is built from TRBV9 and TRBJ2-2; the match to TRBD1 covers 7 bases. Germline V gives CDR1 SGDLS, CDR2 YYNGEE. CDR3 length: 17 residues. The junction had 10 bases not matched to a gene; V was cut back by 1 base and J by 4 bases. CDR3 amino acids: CASSVSPKGQSTGELFF. DNA for the CDR3: TGTGCCAGCAGCGTATCCCCCAAGGGACAGAGCACCGGGGAGCTGTTTTTT.

This chain connects TRBV13 to TRBJ2-7; 16 positions match TRBD2. There are 15 residues in the CDR3. The trim removed 5 bases at V and 5 bases at J, leaving 3 bases unmatched. The germline V gene has CDR1 PRHDT and CDR2 FYEKMQ (reference sequence). Here the CDR3 reads CASSPGTSGGDEQYF. The CDR3, as DNA: TGTGCCAGCAGCCCCGGGACTAGCGGGGGGGACGAGCAGTACTTC.

This chain's CDR3 is CASSGRAAATNEKLFF. In DNA form, the CDR3 reads TGTGCCAGCAGTGGGAGGGCAGCCGCAACTAATGAAAAACTGTTTTTT. The genes are TRBV2 and TRBJ1-4; D unresolved. CDR1 and CDR2 (germline): SNHLY, FYNNEI. The CDR3 extends over 16 amino acids. V was shortened by 4 bases and J by 0 bases, with 12 bases between the two germline ends.

The V call is TRBV25-1, the J call TRBJ2-1, with a weak D call TRBD1 (6 bases). CDR1 MGHDK and CDR2 SYGVNS come from the germline V gene. Trimming shortened V by 4 bases and J by 7 bases, and 17 bases separated the two germline ends. There are 15 residues in the CDR3. Written as DNA, the CDR3 is TGTGCCAGCAGTGGGCAGGGACCAGGGGTGAATGAGCAGTTCTTC. Amino acids: CASSGQGPGVNEQFF.

The chain uses TRBV10-3 and TRBJ2-1; TRBD2 is a possible D gene (5 bases). V was pared by 0 bases and J by 2 bases, with 8 bases between. Germline values: CDR1 ENHRY, CDR2 SYGVKD. The CDR3 length is 15 residues. The CDR3 reads CAISESSGPYNEQFF. As DNA, the CDR3 is TGTGCCATCAGTGAGTCAAGCGGACCCTACAATGAGCAGTTCTTC.

This chain links TRBV7-8 with TRBJ2-7; D gene uncertain. The germline CDR1 and CDR2 sequences are SGHVS and FQNEAQ. The CDR3 is 11 amino acids. V lost 6 bases and J 2 bases, leaving 5 bases between the germline ends. The DNA for the CDR3 is TGTGCCAGCAGTAGTGCCTACGAGCAGTACTTC. The encoded protein is CASSSAYEQYF.

V is TRBV11-3 and J is TRBJ2-1; D gene uncertain. The germline CDR1 and CDR2 sequences are SGHNT and YENEEA. Trimming took off 4 bases at V and 10 bases at J, with 14 bases between the two ends. CDR3 size: 13 residues. CDR3 region: CASSYTTYGEQFF. Here the CDR3 DNA reads TGTGCCAGCAGCTACACGACGTACGGGGAGCAGTTCTTC.

A few counts support this clone. This rearrangement joins TRBV7-2 to TRBJ2-5, with D maybe TRBD2 (6 bases). The CDR3 is 13 residues long. The V and J ends lost 8 bases and 5 bases respectively, with 15 bases between them. From germline, CDR1 is SGHTA and CDR2 FQGNSA. As DNA, the CDR3 is TGTGCCAGCCGTTTCGGACTAACGGAGACCCAGTACTTC. It codes for CASRFGLTETQYF.

CDR3 sequence reads: CASSLTGGRTDTQYF. Here the CDR3 DNA reads TGTGCCAGCAGCTTAACGGGGGGGAGAACAGATACGCAGTATTTT. This chain joins TRBV7-3 and TRBJ2-3; 7 nucleotides align to TRBD2. This CDR3 has 15 amino acids. V gave up 0 bases and J gave up 3 bases; unmatched junction bases: 3. Germline V lookup: CDR1 SGHTA, CDR2 FQGTGA.

This chain uses TRBV7-9 with TRBJ1-6, with D tentatively TRBD1 (5 bases). Trimming removed 5 bases from V and 3 bases from J, with 8 bases in between. Germline loops: CDR1 SEHNR, CDR2 FQNEAQ (reference sequence). The CDR3 has 14 amino acids. The CDR3 sequence: CASSETDYNSPLHF. The CDR3 bases are TGTGCCAGCAGCGAGACAGACTATAATTCACCCCTCCACTTT. The entire variable domain, with the rest obtained from reference TRBV7-9 and TRBJ1-6, is as follows: DTGVSQNPRHKITKRGQNVTFRCDPISEHNRLYWYRQTLGQGPEFLTYFQNEAQLEKSRLLSDRFSAERPKGSFSTLEIQRTEQGDSAMYLCASSETDYNSPLHFGNGTRLTVT.

The J gene is TRBJ1-1, the V gene TRBV29-1; 8 nucleotides match TRBD1. The CDR3 is 15 amino acids. Trimming at V came to 3 bases and at J to 0 bases, leaving 6 bases not matched to a gene. Germline CDR1 and CDR2: SQVTM and ANQGSEA. CDR3 protein: CSVEPTGELNTEAFF. In DNA, the CDR3 is TGCAGCGTTGAGCCGACAGGGGAATTGAACACTGAAGCTTTCTTT.

The rearrangement links TRBV5-1 to TRBJ1-4; D is ambiguous. The V and J ends lost 0 bases and 6 bases respectively, with 6 bases between them. The CDR3 contains 13 residues. In germline, CDR1 is SGHRS, CDR2 YFSETQ. CDR3 region: CASSLVGDEKLFF. The DNA of the CDR3 is TGCGCCAGCAGCTTGGTGGGCGATGAAAAACTGTTTTTT.

V usage is TRBV28 and J usage is TRBJ2-3; TRBD2 agrees at 10 bases. CDR1 is MDHEN, CDR2 SYDVKM, per germline. The CDR3 sequence is 15 residues long. The J segment lost 6 bases and the V segment lost 3 bases, leaving 6 bases of the junction unmatched. CDR3 region: CASSFGSGGADTQYF. For the CDR3, the DNA is TGTGCCAGCAGTTTCGGAAGCGGGGGGGCTGATACGCAGTATTTT.

The rearrangement links TRBV6-5 to TRBJ1-1, with TRBD1 matching over 7 bases. From germline, CDR1 is MNHEY and CDR2 SVGAGI. Germline trimming cut 6 bases from V and 1 base from J; bases unmatched to any gene: 8. The CDR3 totals 15 residues. The CDR3 DNA reads as TGTGCCAGCAGGGGAACAGGGGTAACGAACACTGAAGCTTTCTTT. This gives the protein CASRGTGVTNTEAFF.

J is TRBJ1-5 and V is TRBV6-6, with unresolved D. CDR3 size: 15 residues. The ends were cut back, 6 bases at V and 4 bases at J, with 16 bases in the middle. Germline lookup yields CDR1 MNHNY and CDR2 SVGAGI (reference sequence). CDR3: CASRPTGGSNQPQHF. DNA for the CDR3: TGTGCCAGCAGACCGACGGGAGGATCGAATCAGCCCCAGCATTTT.